This entry features one TCR beta chain sequence. The antigen remains undetermined. The record originates from a study of T cell responses to AZD1222 COVID-19 vaccine. Study-level results: Seropositive status at baseline applied to only six AZD1222 recipients.

The CDR3 extends over 16 amino acids. The repertoire was sequenced with immunoSEQ multiplex PCR; TCRdb's copy has only in-frame clones and lacks some. The table includes tens of thousands of clones, almost 80% detected once. Specimen: peripheral blood, collected on day 0 of AZD1222 vaccination. The clonotype comes from an adult in good health. The chain carries TRBV21-1 and TRBJ2-7; the table's D gene call, TRBD1, was not cross checked with the DNA. TRBV21-1 is a documented pseudogene. As DNA, the CDR3 is TGTGCCAGCAGCAACCAGACAGGGGTATTTACCTACGAGCAGTACTTC. As protein: CASSNQTGVFTYEQYF.